Below, one T cell receptor beta chain is given with its context. Its cognate antigen is unknown. These data are taken from a study of response to subunit inactivated influenza vaccine. TCRdb independently ran MiXCR on the RT-PCR reads; one entry per CDR3 protein. The repertoire consists of roughly 710,000 distinct CDR3 sequences, with less than 15% occurring once and the leading ten covering 6% to 9.5%. The V and J ends lost 6 bases and 2 bases respectively, with 16 bases between them. The CDR3 has 15 amino acids. Study-wide results and limits: Few additional T cells are recruited per seasonal influenza vaccination, authors suggested.

The material sequenced was PBMCs from blood, taken around two weeks before vaccination. The source is a man in his fifties or sixties who received an inactivated influenza vaccine. The gene calls are TRBV12-3 or TRBV12-4 and TRBJ1-2, with D hard to call. The CDR3: CASSHGVLVNYGYTF. The DNA of the CDR3 is TGTGCCAGCAGCCACGGCGTGTTGGTGAACTATGGCTACACCTTC.